The 21 T cell receptor beta chains in this list originate from one sample, sequenced in a study of cytomegalovirus exposure and HLA in healthy donors. The PCR used 60 Vbeta and 13 Jbeta primers. Produced via immunoSEQ multiplex PCR; TCRdb's table is partial and in-frame only. Seen here are about 94,000 clones, 50% to 75% observed once, and the top ten hold 3.9%. Sequences were obtained from PBMCs. The receptors shown here come from a man aged 25-45 years in good health and CMV-seronegative.

The chain uses TRBV6-5 and TRBJ1-2, with 7 bases that match TRBD1. The length of the CDR3 is 15 residues. The V segment lost 5 bases and the J segment 1 base; nucleotides outside the gene matches: 7. Germline assignment: CDR1 MNHEY and CDR2 SVGAGI. In DNA form, the CDR3 reads TGTGCCAGCAGTAGGGGACAGTCCCATAACTATGGCTACACCTTC. Protein sequence: CASSRGQSHNYGYTF.

This clone was recorded a few times. Other DNA sequences within the sample encode an identical CDR3. CDR3: CASSYGGYEQYF. CDR3 sequence (DNA): TGTGCCAGCAGCTACGGGGGTTACGAGCAGTACTTC. The gene calls are TRBV5-6 and TRBJ2-7; possibly TRBD2 for D (6 bases). Germline V lookup: CDR1 SGHDT, CDR2 YYEEEE. Trimming took 3 bases from V and 4 from J, leaving 8 bases between them. The CDR3 is made up of 12 amino acids.

This chain links TRBV6-1 with TRBJ2-2; D gene uncertain. The CDR3 runs to 14 residues. Trimming cost V 4 bases and J 6 bases, with 12 bases left between them. Per the germline V gene, CDR1 is MNHNS and CDR2 is SASEGT. CDR3 DNA sequence: TGTGCCAGCAGTGTCCCCTGGCCTCCCGGGGAGCTGTTTTTT. Amino acid sequence: CASSVPWPPGELFF.

This clone has a handful of counts. This sequence joins TRBV19 and TRBJ1-1; 8 positions match TRBD1. Per the germline V gene, CDR1 is LNHDA and CDR2 is SQIVND (reference sequence). Trimming cost V 5 bases and J 2 bases; bases outside gene matches: 4. This CDR3 is 14 amino acids long. DNA for the CDR3: TGTGCCAGTAGTCAACAGGGGGGCAACACTGAAGCTTTCTTT. Protein sequence: CASSQQGGNTEAFF.

This clone was seen once. V and J are TRBV6-4 and TRBJ2-3, with 7 bases matching TRBD1. The CDR3 runs 15 residues. V lost 2 bases, J lost 4 bases, and 6 bases stayed unmatched. Germline CDR1 MRHNA, CDR2 SNTAGT. The CDR3 region has the DNA TGTGCCAGCAGTGACGGGGGACAGCTGTCAGATACGCAGTATTTT. Protein product: CASSDGGQLSDTQYF.

This clone has more than one count but fewer than ten. This rearrangement joins TRBV11-2 to TRBJ2-7; D remains ambiguous. CDR1 and CDR2 from the germline V gene are SGHAT and FQNNGV. V was pared by 3 bases and J by 6 bases, with 9 bases between. This CDR3 region has 12 residues. The CDR3 region is CASSFAEAEQYF. In nucleotides, the CDR3 is TGTGCCAGCAGCTTCGCAGAGGCCGAGCAGTACTTC.

The table lists this clone with a count of one. This chain connects TRBV6-6 to TRBJ2-7; TRBD2 aligns across 12 bases. V was pared by 4 bases and J by 6 bases, with 7 bases of the junction left unmatched. Germline CDR1 reads MNHNY; CDR2 reads SVGAGI (reference sequence). This CDR3 is built from 15 residues. The CDR3 region is CASSSKLAGGVEQYF. The CDR3 nucleotides are TGTGCCAGCAGTTCTAAACTAGCGGGAGGAGTCGAGCAGTACTTC.

The V and J genes are TRBV19 and TRBJ2-7; D might be TRBD2 (5 bases). The CDR3 is 18 residues long. With 5 bases removed from V and 2 bases from J, the gap between germline ends came to 25 bases. Germline CDR1 and CDR2: LNHDA and SQIVND (reference sequence). The DNA of the CDR3 is TGTGCCAGTAGTCCTCGGACTGCTCTAGGGCTCCCTACCTACGAGCAGTACTTC. Translating gives CASSPRTALGLPTYEQYF. The full variable domain, in which reference TRBV19 and TRBJ2-7 provide the parts outside the CDR3, is DGGITQSPKYLFRKEGQNVTLSCEQNLNHDAMYWYRQDPGQGLRLIYYSQIVNDFQKGDIAEGYSVSREKKESFPLTVTSAQKNPTAFYLCASSPRTALGLPTYEQYFGPGTRLTVT.

This sequence joins TRBV7-9 and TRBJ2-1; 11 bases fit TRBD2. CDR1 is SEHNR, CDR2 FQNEAQ, per germline (reference sequence). J was trimmed by 10 bases and V by 1 base; bases with no gene match: 3. The CDR3 sequence is 14 residues long. The DNA for the CDR3 is TGTGCCAGCAGCTTAGAGACTAGCGGGATAGAGCAGTTCTTC. Amino acids: CASSLETSGIEQFF.

This chain links TRBV25-1 with TRBJ2-1; tentatively, D is TRBD2 (5 bases). Per germline, CDR1 MGHDK and CDR2 SYGVNS. V gave up 3 bases and J gave up 1 base, with 16 bases separating them. The CDR3 consists of 17 residues. The CDR3 here is CASSDMIGLMSYNEQFF. In DNA, the CDR3 is TGTGCCAGCAGTGATATGATAGGACTGATGTCCTACAATGAGCAGTTCTTC.

This chain joins TRBV19 and TRBJ2-6, with 11 bases lining up with TRBD1. The germline V gene has CDR1 LNHDA and CDR2 SQIVND (reference sequence). This CDR3 region has 19 residues. The junction had 14 bases not matched to a gene; V was cut back by 7 bases and J by 3 bases. CDR3 coding DNA: TGTGCCAGTATTGGCTGGACAGGGGGCAAGGCTGGTGGGGCCAACGTCCTGACTTTC. The encoded protein is CASIGWTGGKAGGANVLTF.

This clone was counted once. The chain employs TRBV27 and TRBJ2-3, with D unresolved. The germline V gene encodes CDR1 MNHEY and CDR2 SMNVEV (reference sequence). This CDR3 has 16 amino acids. Trimming shortened V by 3 bases and J by 2 bases, and 15 bases separated the two germline ends. DNA for the CDR3: TGTGCCAGCAGTTTCCCGGGTTCTAGACCCACAGATACGCAGTATTTT. It translates to CASSFPGSRPTDTQYF.

This clone was counted only a few times. This rearrangement joins TRBV5-1 to TRBJ2-5; 7 nucleotides match TRBD1. The CDR3 is 14 residues long. The V gene's germline CDR1 is SGHRS and CDR2 YFSETQ. J lost 6 bases, V lost 7 bases, and 12 bases had no gene match. The DNA for the CDR3 is TGCGCCAGCGACCCAGGGACAGTTGGAAAGACCCAGTACTTC. This codes for CASDPGTVGKTQYF.

The V gene is TRBV7-9, the J gene TRBJ1-5; unclear D gene. Germline CDR1 and CDR2: SEHNR and FQNEAQ (reference sequence). Trimming left V 5 bases short and J 6 bases short, with 8 bases between. The CDR3 loop spans 12 amino acids. The CDR3 sequence: CASSPGFQPQHF. The CDR3 DNA sequence: TGTGCCAGCAGCCCCGGGTTTCAGCCCCAGCATTTT.

V gene TRBV7-2 combines with J gene TRBJ2-1; the D is unclear. This CDR3 is built from 14 residues. V lost 3 bases and J 2 bases, leaving 8 bases between the germline ends. CDR1 and CDR2 (germline): SGHTA, FQGNSA. The CDR3 here is CASSFDTAYNEQFF. The CDR3 bases are TGTGCCAGCAGCTTCGACACAGCCTACAATGAGCAGTTCTTC.

This clone has only a few counts. Other DNA sequences in the same sample also yield this CDR3. This chain uses TRBV11-3 with TRBJ2-1; TRBD1 agrees at 11 bases. V lost 5 bases and J lost 6; bases outside the gene matches: 6. CDR3 length: 15 residues. In germline, CDR1 is SGHNT, CDR2 YENEEA. CDR3 in amino acids: CASSPQGQGGNEQFF. The CDR3 DNA follows: TGTGCCAGCAGCCCTCAGGGACAGGGGGGCAATGAGCAGTTCTTC.

This clone has only a few counts. The chain uses TRBV19 and TRBJ2-1; weak D call: TRBD2 (7 bases). The germline CDR1 and CDR2 sequences are LNHDA and SQIVND (reference sequence). CDR3 length: 15 amino acids. The V end was cut by 6 bases, the J end by 4 bases, with 16 bases between. The CDR3 protein is CASSPPRGGYNEQFF. In DNA form, the CDR3 reads TGTGCCAGTAGCCCTCCCAGGGGAGGGTACAATGAGCAGTTCTTC.

The rearrangement links TRBV5-1 to TRBJ2-4, with D perhaps assigned TRBD1 or TRBD2 (5 bases each). V was pared by 4 bases and J by 0 bases, with 14 bases between. The CDR3 runs to 16 residues. Germline V gene data show CDR1 as SGHRS and CDR2 as YFSETQ. CDR3 loop: CASSLGELVAKNIQYF. The DNA of the CDR3 is TGCGCCAGCAGCCTGGGGGAGTTAGTAGCCAAAAACATTCAGTACTTC.

The chain is built from TRBV6-5 and TRBJ2-3; possible D gene TRBD2, 5 bases. V was cut by 8 bases and J by 0 bases, with 9 bases left in between. Germline loops: CDR1 MNHEY, CDR2 SVGAGI. CDR3 length: 13 amino acids. CDR3 nucleotides: TGTGCCAGCTGCCGGGGAAGCACAGATACGCAGTATTTT. Amino acids: CASCRGSTDTQYF.

V usage is TRBV19 and J usage is TRBJ1-6; no definite D call. This CDR3 contains 17 residues. Germline V CDR1 and CDR2: LNHDA, SQIVND (reference sequence). Trimming left V 3 bases short and J 3 bases short, with 15 bases between. The CDR3 nucleotides read TGTGCCAGTAGTATCTGGGCCAGAGACCTCTATAATTCACCCCTCCACTTT. Its translation: CASSIWARDLYNSPLHF.

V and J are TRBV28 and TRBJ1-2, with D unclear. Trimming removed 2 bases at V and 0 bases at J, with 19 bases between. CDR1 and CDR2 from the germline V gene are MDHEN and SYDVKM. CDR3 length equals 18 residues. DNA of the CDR3: TGTGCCAGCAGTTTAAGGTCGCAGGTGTCCCTTACTAACTATGGCTACACCTTC. It encodes CASSLRSQVSLTNYGYTF.